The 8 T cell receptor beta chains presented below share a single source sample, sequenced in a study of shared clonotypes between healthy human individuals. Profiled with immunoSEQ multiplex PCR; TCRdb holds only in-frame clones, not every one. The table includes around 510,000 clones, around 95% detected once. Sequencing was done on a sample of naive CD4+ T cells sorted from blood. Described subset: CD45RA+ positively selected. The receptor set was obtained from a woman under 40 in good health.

CDR3 residues: CASSDPISGRAQDTQYF. In DNA form, the CDR3 reads TGTGCCAGCAGTGATCCAATTAGCGGGAGGGCCCAAGATACGCAGTATTTT. This chain connects TRBV2 to TRBJ2-3; 11 nucleotides agree with TRBD2. The CDR3 runs to 17 residues. V shed 3 bases, J shed 5 bases, and the junction held 10 bases outside the gene matches. CDR1 and CDR2 (germline): SNHLY, FYNNEI. The full variable domain, in which reference TRBV2 and TRBJ2-3 provide the parts outside the CDR3, is EPEVTQTPSHQVTQMGQEVILRCVPISNHLYFYWYRQILGQKVEFLVSFYNNEISEKSEIFDDQFSVERPDGSNFTLKIRSTKLEDSAMYFCASSDPISGRAQDTQYFGPGTRLTVL.

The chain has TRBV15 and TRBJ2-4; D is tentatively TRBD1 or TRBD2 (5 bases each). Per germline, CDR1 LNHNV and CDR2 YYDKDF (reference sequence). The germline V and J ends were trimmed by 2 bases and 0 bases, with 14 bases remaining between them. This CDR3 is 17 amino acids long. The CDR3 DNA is TGTGCCACCAGCAGACAGATCTCGGGGCTAGCCAAAAACATTCAGTACTTC. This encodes CATSRQISGLAKNIQYF.

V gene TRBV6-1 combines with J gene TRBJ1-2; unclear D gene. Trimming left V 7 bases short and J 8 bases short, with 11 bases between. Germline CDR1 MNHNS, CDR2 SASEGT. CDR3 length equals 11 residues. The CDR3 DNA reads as TGTGCCAGCACAGGATTGTGGGGCTACACCTTC. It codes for CASTGLWGYTF.

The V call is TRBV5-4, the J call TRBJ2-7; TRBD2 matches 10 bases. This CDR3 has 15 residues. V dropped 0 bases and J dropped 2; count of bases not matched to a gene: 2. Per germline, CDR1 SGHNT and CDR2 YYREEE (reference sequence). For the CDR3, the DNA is TGTGCCAGCAGCTTGGCTAGCGGGAGTACCTACGAGCAGTACTTC. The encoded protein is CASSLASGSTYEQYF.

For the CDR3, the DNA is TGTGCCAGCAGTTACTGGGCGAACACTGAAGCTTTCTTT. Amino acids: CASSYWANTEAFF. The chain joins TRBV6-5 to TRBJ1-1; D gene ambiguous. Trimming removed 1 base at V and 1 base at J, with 4 bases between. The CDR3 covers 13 residues. Per the germline V gene, CDR1 is MNHEY and CDR2 is SVGAGI.

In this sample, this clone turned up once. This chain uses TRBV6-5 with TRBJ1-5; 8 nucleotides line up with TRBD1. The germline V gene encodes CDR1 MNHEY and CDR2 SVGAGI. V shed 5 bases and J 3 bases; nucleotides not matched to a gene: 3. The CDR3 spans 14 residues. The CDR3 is CASSQGQANQPQHF. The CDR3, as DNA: TGTGCCAGCAGTCAGGGACAGGCCAATCAGCCCCAGCATTTT.

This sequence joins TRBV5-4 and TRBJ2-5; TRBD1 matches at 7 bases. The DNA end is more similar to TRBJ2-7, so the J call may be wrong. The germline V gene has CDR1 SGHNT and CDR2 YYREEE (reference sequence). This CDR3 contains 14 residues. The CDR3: CASNPRQGSYEQYF. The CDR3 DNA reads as TGTGCCAGCAACCCACGACAGGGCTCCTACGAGCAGTACTTC.

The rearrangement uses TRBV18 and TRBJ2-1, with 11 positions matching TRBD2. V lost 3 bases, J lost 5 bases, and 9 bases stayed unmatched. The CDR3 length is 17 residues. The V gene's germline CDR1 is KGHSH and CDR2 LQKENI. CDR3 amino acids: CASSPRGPGLADNEQFF. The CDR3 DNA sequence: TGTGCCAGCTCACCTAGGGGACCGGGACTAGCGGACAATGAGCAGTTCTTC.